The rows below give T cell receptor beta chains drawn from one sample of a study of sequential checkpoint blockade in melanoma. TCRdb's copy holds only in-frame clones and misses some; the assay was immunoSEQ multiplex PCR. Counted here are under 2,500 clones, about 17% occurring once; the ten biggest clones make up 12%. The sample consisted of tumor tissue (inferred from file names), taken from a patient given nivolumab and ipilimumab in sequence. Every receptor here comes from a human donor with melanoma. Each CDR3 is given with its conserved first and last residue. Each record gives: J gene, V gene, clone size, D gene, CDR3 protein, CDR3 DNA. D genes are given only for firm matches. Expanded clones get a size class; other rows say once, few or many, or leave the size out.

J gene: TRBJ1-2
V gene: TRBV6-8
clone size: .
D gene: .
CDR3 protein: CASDPSMEGPEGYTF
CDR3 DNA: TGTGCCAGCGATCCTTCTATGGAGGGGCCAGAGGGCTACACCTTC

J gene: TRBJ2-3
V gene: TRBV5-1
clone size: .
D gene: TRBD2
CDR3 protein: CASSLSTAGADTQYF
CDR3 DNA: TGCGCCAGCAGCTTGTCGACAGCGGGGGCGGATACGCAGTATTTT

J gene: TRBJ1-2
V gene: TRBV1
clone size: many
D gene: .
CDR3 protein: CASSPDGRSNYGYTF
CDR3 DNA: TGCGCCAGCAGCCCGGACGGGAGATCTAACTATGGCTACACCTTC

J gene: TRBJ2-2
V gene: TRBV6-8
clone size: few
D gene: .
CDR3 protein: CASLAGLDTGELFF
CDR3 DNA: TGTGCCAGCCTCGCGGGGCTGGACACCGGGGAGCTGTTTTTT

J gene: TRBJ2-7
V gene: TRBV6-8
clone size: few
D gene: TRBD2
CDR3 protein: CAIRTSGGSYEQYF
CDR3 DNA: TGTGCCATCCGAACCAGCGGGGGAAGCTACGAGCAGTACTTC

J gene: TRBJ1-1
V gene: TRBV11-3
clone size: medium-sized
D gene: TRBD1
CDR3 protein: CASSFYRGSGTEAFF
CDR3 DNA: TGTGCCAGCAGCTTCTACAGGGGCTCCGGCACTGAAGCTTTCTTT

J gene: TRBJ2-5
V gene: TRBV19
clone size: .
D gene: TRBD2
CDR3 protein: CASSIPWTSGVKETQYF
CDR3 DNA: TGTGCCAGTAGTATCCCATGGACTAGCGGAGTAAAAGAGACCCAGTACTTC

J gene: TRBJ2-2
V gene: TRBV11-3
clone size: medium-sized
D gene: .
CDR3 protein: CASSLGGPGIFTGELFF
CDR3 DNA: TGTGCCAGCAGCTTAGGGGGTCCCGGGATCTTTACCGGGGAGCTGTTTTTT

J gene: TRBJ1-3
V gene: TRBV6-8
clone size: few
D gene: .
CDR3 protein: CASSPGGVYGNTIYF
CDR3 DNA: TGTGCCAGTTCCCCGGGGGGGGTATATGGAAACACCATATATTTT

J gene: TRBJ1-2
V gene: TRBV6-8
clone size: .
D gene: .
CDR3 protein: CASRSPYSNYGYTF
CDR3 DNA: TGTGCCAGCAGGTCCCCCTACAGTAACTATGGCTACACCTTC

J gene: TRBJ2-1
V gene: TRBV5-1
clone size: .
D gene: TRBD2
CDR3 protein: CASSYNSGTSGVYAYNEQFF
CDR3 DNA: TGCGCCAGCAGTTATAATTCCGGGACTAGCGGGGTTTATGCCTACAATGAGCAGTTCTTC

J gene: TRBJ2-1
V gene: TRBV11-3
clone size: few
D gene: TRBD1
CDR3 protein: CASSLGGQGRYNEQFF
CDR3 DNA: TGTGCCAGCAGCTTAGGCGGACAGGGACGGTACAATGAGCAGTTCTTC

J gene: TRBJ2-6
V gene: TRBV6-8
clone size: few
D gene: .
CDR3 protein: CASRASGANVLTF
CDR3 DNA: TGTGCCAGCAGGGCCTCTGGGGCCAACGTCCTGACTTTC

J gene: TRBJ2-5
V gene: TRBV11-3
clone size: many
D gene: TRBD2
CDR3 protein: CASSRAGGIFETQYF
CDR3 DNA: TGTGCCAGCAGCCGTGCGGGGGGGATCTTTGAGACCCAGTACTTC

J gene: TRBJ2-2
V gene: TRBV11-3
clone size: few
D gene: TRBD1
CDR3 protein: CASSTRQGANTGELFF
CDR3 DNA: TGTGCCAGCAGTACCCGACAGGGGGCGAACACCGGGGAGCTGTTTTTT

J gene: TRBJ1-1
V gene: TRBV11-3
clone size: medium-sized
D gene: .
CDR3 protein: CASSLDPGAGSEAFF
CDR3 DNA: TGTGCCAGCAGCTTAGATCCCGGGGCCGGGAGTGAAGCTTTCTTT

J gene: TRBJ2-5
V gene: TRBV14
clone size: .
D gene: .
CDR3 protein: CASNTGLRETQYF
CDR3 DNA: TGTGCCAGCAATACAGGGTTGAGAGAGACCCAGTACTTC

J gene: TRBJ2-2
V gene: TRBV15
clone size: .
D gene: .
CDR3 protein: CATSRVLVAGASTGELFF
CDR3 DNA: TGTGCCACCAGCAGAGTGTTGGTTGCGGGGGCCTCCACCGGGGAGCTGTTTTTT

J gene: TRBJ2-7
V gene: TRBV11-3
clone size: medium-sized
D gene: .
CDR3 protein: CASSLDQRTVTYEQYF
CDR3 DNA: TGTGCCAGCAGCTTAGATCAGAGGACGGTTACCTACGAGCAGTACTTC

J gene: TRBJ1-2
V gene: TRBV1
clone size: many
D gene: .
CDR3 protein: CASSLTGVANYGYTF
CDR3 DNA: TGCGCCAGCAGCCTGACAGGGGTAGCTAACTATGGCTACACCTTC

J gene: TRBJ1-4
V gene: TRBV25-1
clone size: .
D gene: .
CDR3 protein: CASSEFGGSNEKLFF
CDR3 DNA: TGTGCCAGCAGTGAGTTCGGGGGCTCTAATGAAAAACTGTTTTTT

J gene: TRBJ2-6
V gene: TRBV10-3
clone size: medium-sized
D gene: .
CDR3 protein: CAISEGTSGANVLTF
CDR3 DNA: TGTGCCATCAGTGAGGGAACCTCTGGGGCCAACGTCCTGACTTTC

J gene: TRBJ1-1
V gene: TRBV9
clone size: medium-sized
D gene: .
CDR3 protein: CASSVEQRSNTEAFF
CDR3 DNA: TGTGCCAGCAGCGTAGAACAGCGTTCGAACACTGAAGCTTTCTTT

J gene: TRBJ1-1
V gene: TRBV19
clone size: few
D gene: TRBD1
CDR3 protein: CASSLPQGAVAFF
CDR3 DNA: TGTGCCAGTAGTCTTCCACAGGGGGCGGTCGCTTTCTTT

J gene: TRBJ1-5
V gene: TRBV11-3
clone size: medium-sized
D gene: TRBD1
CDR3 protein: CASSLHRGGDQPQHF
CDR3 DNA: TGTGCCAGCAGCCTTCACAGGGGCGGGGATCAGCCCCAGCATTTT

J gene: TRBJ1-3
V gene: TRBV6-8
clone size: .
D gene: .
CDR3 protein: CASMRSGISGNTIYF
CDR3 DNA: TGTGCCAGCATGCGATCGGGGATCTCTGGAAACACCATATATTTT

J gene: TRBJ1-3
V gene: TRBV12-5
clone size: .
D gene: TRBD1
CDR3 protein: CASEADRAFGNTIYF
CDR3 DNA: TGTGCTAGCGAGGCCGACAGGGCTTTTGGAAACACCATATATTTT

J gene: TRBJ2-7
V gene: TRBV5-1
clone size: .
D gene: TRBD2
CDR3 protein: CASSFQRESSYEQYF
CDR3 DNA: TGCGCCAGCAGCTTTCAGCGGGAAAGCTCCTACGAGCAGTACTTC

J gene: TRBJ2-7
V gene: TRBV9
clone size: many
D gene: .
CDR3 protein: CASSSMVGSYEQYF
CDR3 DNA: TGTGCCAGCAGCTCGATGGTGGGCTCCTACGAGCAGTACTTC

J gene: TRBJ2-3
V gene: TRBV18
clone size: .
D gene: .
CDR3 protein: CASSPQGASTDTQYF
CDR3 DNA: TGTGCCAGCTCACCACAAGGGGCAAGCACAGATACGCAGTATTTT

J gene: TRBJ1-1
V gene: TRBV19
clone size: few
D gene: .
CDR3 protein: CASSIVGPNTEAFF
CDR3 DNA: TGTGCCAGTAGTATAGTCGGGCCGAACACTGAAGCTTTCTTT

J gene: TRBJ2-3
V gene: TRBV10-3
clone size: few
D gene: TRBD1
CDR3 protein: CAISESQGGTDTQYF
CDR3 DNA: TGTGCCATCAGTGAGTCACAGGGGGGCACAGATACGCAGTATTTT

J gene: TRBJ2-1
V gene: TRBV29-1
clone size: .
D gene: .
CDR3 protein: CSADQGVNEQFF
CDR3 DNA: TGCAGCGCTGATCAGGGTGTCAATGAGCAGTTCTTC

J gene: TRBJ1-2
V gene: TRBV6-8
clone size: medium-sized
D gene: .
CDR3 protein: CASSTGVINYGYTF
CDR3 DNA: TGTGCCAGCAGTACGGGAGTCATTAACTATGGCTACACCTTC

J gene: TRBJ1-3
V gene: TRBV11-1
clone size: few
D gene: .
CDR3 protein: CASSFWGRTRPLSGNTIYF
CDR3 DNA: TGTGCCAGCAGCTTTTGGGGCCGGACACGACCTCTCTCTGGAAACACCATATATTTT

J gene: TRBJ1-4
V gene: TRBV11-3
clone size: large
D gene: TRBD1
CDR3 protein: CASSLGTGINEKLFF
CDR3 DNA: TGTGCCAGCAGCTTAGGGACAGGGATCAATGAAAAACTGTTTTTT

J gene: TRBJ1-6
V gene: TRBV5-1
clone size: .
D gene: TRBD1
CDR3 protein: CASSLGGQYSPLHF
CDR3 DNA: TGCGCCAGCAGCTTGGGGGGACAGTATTCACCCCTCCACTTT

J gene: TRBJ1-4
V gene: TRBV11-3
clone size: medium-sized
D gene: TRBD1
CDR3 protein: CASSSPGQGANEKLFF
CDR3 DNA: TGTGCCAGCAGCTCTCCGGGACAGGGGGCTAATGAAAAACTGTTTTTT

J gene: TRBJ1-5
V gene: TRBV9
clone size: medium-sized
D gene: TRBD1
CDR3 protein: CASGTGAGNQPQHF
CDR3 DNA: TGTGCCAGCGGGACAGGGGCTGGCAATCAGCCCCAGCATTTT

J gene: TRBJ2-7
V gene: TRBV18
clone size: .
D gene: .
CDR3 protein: CASSRDQASYEQYF
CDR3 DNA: TGTGCCAGCTCCCGGGACCAGGCCTCCTACGAGCAGTACTTC

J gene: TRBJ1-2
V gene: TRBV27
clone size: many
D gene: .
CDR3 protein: CASRFRGLDGYTF
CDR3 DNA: TGTGCCAGCAGGTTCAGGGGTTTGGATGGCTACACCTTC

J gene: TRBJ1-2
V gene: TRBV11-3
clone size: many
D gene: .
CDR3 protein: CASSPGGGFFSYGYTF
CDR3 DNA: TGTGCCAGCAGCCCAGGTGGGGGGTTTTTTTCCTATGGCTACACCTTC

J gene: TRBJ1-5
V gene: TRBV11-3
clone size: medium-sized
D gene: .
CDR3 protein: CASSLNLGGNQPQHF
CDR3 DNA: TGTGCCAGCAGCTTAAACCTGGGGGGCAATCAGCCCCAGCATTTT

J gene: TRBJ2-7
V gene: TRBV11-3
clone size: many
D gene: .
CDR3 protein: CASSLSRGGGYEQYF
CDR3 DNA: TGTGCCAGCAGCTTATCCCGCGGTGGAGGCTACGAGCAGTACTTC

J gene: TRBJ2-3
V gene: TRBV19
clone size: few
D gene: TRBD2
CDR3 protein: CASSIDLRAGGPRTDTQYF
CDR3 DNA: TGTGCCAGTAGTATAGATCTGCGAGCGGGGGGGCCGCGCACAGATACGCAGTATTTT

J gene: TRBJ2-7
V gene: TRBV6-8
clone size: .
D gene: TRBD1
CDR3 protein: CASSSTGSHEQYF
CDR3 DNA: TGTGCCAGCAGTTCGACAGGGAGCCACGAGCAGTACTTC

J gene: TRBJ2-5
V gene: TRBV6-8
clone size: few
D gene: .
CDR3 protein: CASSYRWWETQYF
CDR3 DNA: TGTGCCAGCAGTTACCGTTGGTGGGAGACCCAGTACTTC

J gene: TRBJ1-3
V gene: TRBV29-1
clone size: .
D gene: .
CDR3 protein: CSVEGLSGNTIYF
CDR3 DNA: TGCAGCGTTGAAGGGCTTTCTGGAAACACCATATATTTT